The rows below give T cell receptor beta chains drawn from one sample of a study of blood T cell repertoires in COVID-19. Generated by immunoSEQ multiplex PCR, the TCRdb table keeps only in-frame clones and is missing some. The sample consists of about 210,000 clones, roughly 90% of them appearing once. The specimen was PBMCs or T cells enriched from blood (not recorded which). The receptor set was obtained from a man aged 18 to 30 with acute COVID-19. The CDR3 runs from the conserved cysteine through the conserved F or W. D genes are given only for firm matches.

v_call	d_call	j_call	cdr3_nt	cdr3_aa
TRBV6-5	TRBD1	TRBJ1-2	TGTGCCAGCAGGCAAGGACAGGGGGCCTACTATGGCTACACCTTC	CASRQGQGAYYGYTF
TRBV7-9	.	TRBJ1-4	TGTGCCAGCAGCTCTCCACAGGGTCAGGCTAATGAAAAACTGTTTTTT	CASSSPQGQANEKLFF
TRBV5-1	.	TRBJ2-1	TGCGCCAGCAGGATGGGAGTTGGGAGCTCCTACAATGAGCAGTTCTTC	CASRMGVGSSYNEQFF
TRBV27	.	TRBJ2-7	TGTGCCAGCAGTTTATCGGTGAGCTCCTACGAGCAGTACTTC	CASSLSVSSYEQYF
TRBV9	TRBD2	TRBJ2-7	TGTGCCAGCAGCGTAGATCGAGCGGGAGCAAACGAGCAGTACTTC	CASSVDRAGANEQYF
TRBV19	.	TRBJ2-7	TGTGCCAGTGGACAGTACCTCGGCGAGCAGTACTTC	CASGQYLGEQYF
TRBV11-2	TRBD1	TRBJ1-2	TGTGCCAGCAGATGGAGCCGACAGGGAAACTATGGCTACACCTTC	CASRWSRQGNYGYTF
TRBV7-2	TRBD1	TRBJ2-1	TGTGCCAGCAGCCCGGGACAGTACAATGAGCAGTTCTTC	CASSPGQYNEQFF
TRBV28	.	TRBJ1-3	TGTGCCAGCAGTTTTGCAGGCACCTCTGGAAACACCATATATTTT	CASSFAGTSGNTIYF
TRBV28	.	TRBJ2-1	TGTGCCAGCAGTTTTTCCTTGACAGATTACAATGAGCAGTTCTTC	CASSFSLTDYNEQFF